A selection of T cell receptor beta chains follows, all from one sample in a study of blood T cells in healthy people across ages. TCRdb re-called the 5' RACE reads through MiXCR, storing one row per CDR3 protein. The data hold approximately 1,100,000 distinct CDR3 sequences, with 40% to 45% observed a single time. Sequences were obtained from blood. Source of these receptors: a woman in her sixties in good health. CDR3s leave out the opening cysteine and the closing phenylalanine or tryptophan. Only part of the rows carry a size: once, few, many, or a class if the clone is expanded.

j_call clone_size cdr3_length v_call cdr3_aa
TRBJ2-1 - 11 TRBV6-5 ATGLGGGNEQF
TRBJ2-3 few 12 TRBV20-1 SAPGTRVADTQY
TRBJ2-1 few 19 TRBV7-6 ASSLAPPLVATGKVDNEQF
TRBJ1-5 - 12 TRBV12-3/TRBV12-4 ASSRQGSRQPQH
TRBJ2-1 - 15 TRBV24-1 ATSDASGRVSYNEQF
TRBJ1-4 - 12 TRBV20-1 SARDPGAGEKLF
TRBJ2-7 - 12 TRBV10-3 AIKEEGRPYEQY
- few 14 TRBV27 ASSLSGQGQAYEQY
- few 15 TRBV4-2 ASSPTWGLADYNEQY
TRBJ2-3 - 15 TRBV7-2 ASSLDSSGLLTDTQY
TRBJ2-7 - 13 TRBV7-7 ASSSGSPFLGEQY
TRBJ2-5 - 14 TRBV4-1 ASSYPGRGLGETQY
TRBJ2-7 - 16 TRBV4-2 ASSPRPPTSGPPYEQY
TRBJ2-2 - 12 TRBV29-1 SVVEGGNTGELF
TRBJ2-1 - 13 TRBV5-1 ASGFSRDRGGEQF
TRBJ2-7 - 9 TRBV12-3/TRBV12-4 AGSPSTEQY
TRBJ2-5 few 18 TRBV5-1 ASSGRTSGRLVLSQETQY
TRBJ1-2 - 14 TRBV7-9 ASSPRTGDANYGYT
TRBJ1-2 many 11 TRBV10-3 AISQQENYGYT
TRBJ1-4 few 13 TRBV9 ASSVAGTGYEKLF
TRBJ2-1 - 13 TRBV12-3/TRBV12-4 ASSLTSGSSNEQF
TRBJ2-1 - 13 TRBV6-6 ASSYSPNPRNEQF